This T cell receptor (beta chain) was captured in a study of T-cell reconstitution after alpha-beta-depleted transplantation in children. Study-wide points: Several hundred graft clones that had expanded were reportedly the source of alpha-beta T cells about two months after transplant. Surviving recipient cells, namely T cells and thymic progenitors, were the source of high day-60 TCRbeta diversity in some patients. Fresh T-cell production supplied most of the T-cell counts and diversity seen one year after transplant.

The V gene's germline CDR1 is MNHEY and CDR2 SVGAGI. The CDR3 contains 19 residues. The J segment lost 4 bases and the V segment lost 2 bases, leaving 17 bases of the junction unmatched. This sample's TCRbeta library carried unique molecular identifier barcodes. TCRdb re-analysed the PCR reads in MiXCR, keeping a single row per CDR3 protein. The sample consists of about 100,000 distinct CDR3 sequences, around 6.4% of them appearing once. Of note for this clonotype: The antigen remains undetermined.

The V call is TRBV6-5, the J call TRBJ2-3; 8 nucleotides match TRBD2. The sequenced sample was PBMCs, mostly from graft donor cells, obtained 360 days after TCRalphabeta/CD19-depleted stem cell transplant. The clonotype comes from a male patient between 2 and 15 years old who had a stem cell transplant for acute lymphoblastic leukemia, so the T cells may come from the graft donor. CDR3 amino acids: CASSYERGFLSELSDTQYF. The CDR3 coding sequence is TGTGCCAGCAGTTACGAGCGGGGGTTCCTCAGTGAGCTATCAGATACGCAGTATTTT.